The 17 T cell receptor beta chains below come from one sample, sequenced in a study of shared clonotypes between healthy human individuals. Sequenced by immunoSEQ multiplex PCR; TCRdb stores in-frame clones only, minus some. The sample shows about 470,000 clones, roughly 80% of them seen only once. Material for sequencing was PBMCs. The receptors here all came from a middle-aged woman in good health. Some clones in this sample may be carry-over from other donors' samples.

V gene TRBV29-1 combines with J gene TRBJ2-1; 12 bases agree with TRBD2. The V gene end was trimmed by 0 bases and the J gene end by 8 bases; junction bases not matched to a gene: 11. The germline V gene encodes CDR1 SQVTM and CDR2 ANQGSEA. This CDR3 is 17 amino acids long. CDR3 sequence: CSVEDPKTSGSRDEQFF. In DNA form, the CDR3 reads TGCAGCGTTGAAGATCCGAAGACTAGCGGGAGTCGCGATGAGCAGTTCTTC.

This clone was found a few times. The CDR3 DNA reads as TGCGCCAGCAGCTTGGGTTTCGCGGGCGGGGAGCTGTTTTTT. It translates to CASSLGFAGGELFF. This chain links TRBV5-1 with TRBJ2-2; D might be TRBD2 (5 bases). CDR3 length: 14 amino acids. V dropped 0 bases and J dropped 7 bases, with 10 bases sitting between them. From germline, CDR1 is SGHRS and CDR2 YFSETQ.

J is TRBJ1-5 and V is TRBV10-3; D remains unclear. Germline V CDR1 and CDR2: ENHRY, SYGVKD. V was cut by 3 bases and J by 5 bases, with 8 bases left in between. This CDR3 has 13 amino acids. The CDR3 is CAISDVGDQPQHF. The CDR3 DNA is TGTGCCATCAGTGATGTGGGTGATCAGCCCCAGCATTTT.

The gene calls are TRBV28 and TRBJ2-7; 10 nucleotides line up with TRBD1. Per the germline V gene, CDR1 is MDHEN and CDR2 is SYDVKM. CDR3 length equals 15 residues. Unmatched junction bases numbered 8, after V lost 6 bases and J lost 3 bases. The CDR3 nucleotides are TGTGCCAGCAGGGTAGCGACAGGGGGCTACTACGAGCAGTACTTC. It yields the protein CASRVATGGYYEQYF. The full variable domain, rest sourced from reference TRBV28 and TRBJ2-7, is DVKVTQSSRYLVKRTGEKVFLECVQDMDHENMFWYRQDPGLGLRLIYFSYDVKMKEKGDIPEGYSVSREKKERFSLILESASTNQTSMYLCASRVATGGYYEQYFGPGTRLTVT.

The chain has TRBV10-3 and TRBJ2-1; 15 positions agree with TRBD2. Germline V CDR1 and CDR2: ENHRY, SYGVKD. With 6 bases clipped from V and 1 base from J, the junction kept 4 bases outside the gene matches. The CDR3 is 17 residues long. CDR3 amino acids: CAIRPGLAGGSYNEQFF. The CDR3, as DNA: TGTGCCATCAGACCGGGACTAGCGGGAGGATCCTACAATGAGCAGTTCTTC.

The chain employs TRBV10-2 and TRBJ2-7, with D perhaps being TRBD1 or TRBD2 (5 bases each). Germline V CDR1 and CDR2: WSHSY, SAAADI. Trimming shortened V by 10 bases and J by 1 base, and 11 bases separated the two germline ends. This CDR3 is 12 amino acids long. In DNA, the CDR3 is TGCGCCACCACCGGGGCTTCCTACGAGCAGTACTTC. Residues: CATTGASYEQYF.

The J gene is TRBJ1-4, the V gene TRBV21-1; whether TRBD1, the table's D call, matches the DNA was not checked. TRBV21-1 is annotated as a pseudogene. This CDR3 has 21 amino acids. The CDR3 loop is CASSKALETETGAQGDEKLFF. The CDR3 DNA is TGTGCCAGCAGCAAAGCGCTCGAGACAGAAACGGGGGCACAGGGGGATGAAAAACTGTTTTTT.

The CDR3 loop is CASSLSPLDTEAFF. The CDR3 DNA reads TGTGCCAGCAGCTTAAGTCCGCTGGACACTGAAGCTTTCTTT. The chain links TRBV7-9 to TRBJ1-1; D ambiguous. The CDR3 is 14 residues long. V was cut by 2 bases and J by 3 bases, with 10 bases left in between. Germline lookup yields CDR1 SEHNR and CDR2 FQNEAQ (reference sequence).

This clone appeared a few times. This rearrangement joins TRBV5-1 to TRBJ1-2, with D possibly matching TRBD1 (5 bases). CDR1 and CDR2 (germline): SGHRS, YFSETQ. Trimming took 1 base from V and 6 from J, leaving 13 bases between them. There are 14 residues in the CDR3. CDR3 in DNA: TGCGCCAGCAGCTTGCTACAGGAGAGGAATGGCTACACCTTC. This encodes CASSLLQERNGYTF.

This clone was detected only once. This chain joins TRBV7-2 and TRBJ2-5; no firm D call. V was trimmed by 2 bases and J by 4 bases, leaving 14 bases between them. The CDR3 spans 15 residues. Germline CDR1 SGHTA, CDR2 FQGNSA. CDR3 loop: CASSLRRLNGETQYF. The CDR3 nucleotides are TGTGCCAGCAGCTTACGCCGCCTTAACGGAGAGACCCAGTACTTC.

The rearrangement links TRBV18 to TRBJ1-2, with D perhaps matching TRBD1 (6 bases). The CDR3 is 15 residues long. V was cut by 3 bases and J by 2 bases, with 13 bases left in between. Germline V gene sequence: CDR1 KGHSH, CDR2 LQKENI. The CDR3 DNA reads TGTGCCAGCTCACCGTATGGGACATCCAACTATGGCTACACCTTC. This translates into CASSPYGTSNYGYTF.

The chain employs TRBV10-3 and TRBJ2-1; D could derive from TRBD1 or TRBD2 (5 bases each). This CDR3 has 14 residues. Trimming took off 1 base at V and 4 bases at J, with 8 bases between the two ends. In germline, CDR1 is ENHRY, CDR2 SYGVKD. The CDR3 DNA follows: TGTGCCATCAGTGAGTGGGACCAATACAATGAGCAGTTCTTC. As protein: CAISEWDQYNEQFF.

This chain joins TRBV2 and TRBJ1-1; tentative D call: TRBD1 (6 bases). Germline values: CDR1 SNHLY, CDR2 FYNNEI. The germline V and J ends were trimmed by 4 bases and 4 bases, with 13 bases remaining between them. The CDR3 length is 14 residues. CDR3 residues: CASSVQGISTEAFF. The CDR3 DNA sequence: TGTGCCAGCAGTGTACAGGGAATAAGCACTGAAGCTTTCTTT.

The V call is TRBV5-4, the J call TRBJ2-1; 7 bases match TRBD2. With 4 bases clipped from V and 5 bases from J, the junction kept 3 bases outside the gene matches. The CDR3 loop spans 13 amino acids. In germline, CDR1 is SGHNT, CDR2 YYREEE (reference sequence). The CDR3 region is CASSRGENNEQFF. Here the CDR3 DNA reads TGTGCCAGCAGCCGGGGGGAGAACAATGAGCAGTTCTTC.

This rearrangement joins TRBV28 to TRBJ1-5; D is possibly TRBD1 (5 bases). This CDR3 is built from 14 residues. The germline V gene encodes CDR1 MDHEN and CDR2 SYDVKM. The V gene lost 10 bases and the J gene lost 4 bases, with 17 bases spanning the gap. CDR3 amino acids: CATNQRGWNQPQHF. In nucleotides, the CDR3 is TGTGCCACCAACCAGAGGGGTTGGAATCAGCCCCAGCATTTT.

The genes are TRBV6-6 and TRBJ1-2; 7 bases agree with TRBD1. Germline V lookup: CDR1 MNHNY, CDR2 SVGAGI (reference sequence). The V segment lost 7 bases and the J segment 4 bases; nucleotides outside the gene matches: 15. The CDR3 loop spans 16 amino acids. The CDR3: CASKEIGQASTYGYTF. The CDR3 bases are TGTGCCAGCAAAGAAATAGGACAGGCATCCACCTATGGCTACACCTTC.

J is TRBJ2-5 and V is TRBV7-9; maybe TRBD1 (5 bases). The end of the DNA is better explained by TRBJ2-7, so the J call may be wrong. Germline values: CDR1 SEHNR, CDR2 FQNEAQ (reference sequence). CDR3 size: 12 residues. CDR3 residues: CASSLQGDEQYF. In DNA, the CDR3 is TGTGCCAGCAGCTTACAGGGTGACGAGCAGTACTTC.